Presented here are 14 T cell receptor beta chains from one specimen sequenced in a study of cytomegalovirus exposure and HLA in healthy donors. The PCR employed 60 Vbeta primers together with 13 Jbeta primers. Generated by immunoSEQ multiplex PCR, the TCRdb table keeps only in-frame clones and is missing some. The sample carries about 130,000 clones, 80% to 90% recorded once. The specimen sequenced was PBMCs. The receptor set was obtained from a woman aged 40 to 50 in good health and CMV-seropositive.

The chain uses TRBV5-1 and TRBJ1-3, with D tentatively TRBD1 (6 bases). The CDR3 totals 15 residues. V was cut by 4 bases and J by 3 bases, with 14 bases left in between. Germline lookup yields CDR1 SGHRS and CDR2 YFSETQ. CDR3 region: CASSQDSAIGNTIYF. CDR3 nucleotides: TGCGCCAGCAGCCAGGACAGTGCTATTGGAAACACCATATATTTT. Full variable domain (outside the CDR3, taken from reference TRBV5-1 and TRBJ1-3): KAGVTQTPRYLIKTRGQQVTLSCSPISGHRSVSWYQQTPGQGLQFLFEYFSETQRNKGNFPGRFSGRQFSNSRSEMNVSTLELGDSALYLCASSQDSAIGNTIYFGEGSWLTVV.

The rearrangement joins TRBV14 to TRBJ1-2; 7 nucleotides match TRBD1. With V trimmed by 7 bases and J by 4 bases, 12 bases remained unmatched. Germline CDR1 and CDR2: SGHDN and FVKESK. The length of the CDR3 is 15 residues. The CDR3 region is CASTNRTGRLYGYTF. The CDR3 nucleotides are TGTGCCAGCACCAATAGGACAGGACGACTCTATGGCTACACCTTC.

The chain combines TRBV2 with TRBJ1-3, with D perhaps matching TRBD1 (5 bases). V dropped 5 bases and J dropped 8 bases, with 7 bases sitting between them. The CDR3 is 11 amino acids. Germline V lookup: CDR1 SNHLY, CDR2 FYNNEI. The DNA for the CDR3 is TGTGCCAGCAGTTTCAGGGACACCATATATTTT. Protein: CASSFRDTIYF.

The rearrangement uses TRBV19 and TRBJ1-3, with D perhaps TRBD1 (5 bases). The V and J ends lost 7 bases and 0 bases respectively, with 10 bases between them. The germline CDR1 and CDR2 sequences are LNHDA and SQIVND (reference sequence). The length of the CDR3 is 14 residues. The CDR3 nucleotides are TGTGCCAGTAACGGGGGATTCTCTGGAAACACCATATATTTT. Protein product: CASNGGFSGNTIYF.

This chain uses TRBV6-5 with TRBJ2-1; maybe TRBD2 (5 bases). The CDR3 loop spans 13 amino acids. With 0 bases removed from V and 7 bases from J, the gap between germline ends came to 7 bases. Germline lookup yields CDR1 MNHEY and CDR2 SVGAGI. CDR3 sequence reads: CASSYSTSNEQFF. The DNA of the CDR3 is TGTGCCAGCAGTTACTCAACTAGTAATGAGCAGTTCTTC.

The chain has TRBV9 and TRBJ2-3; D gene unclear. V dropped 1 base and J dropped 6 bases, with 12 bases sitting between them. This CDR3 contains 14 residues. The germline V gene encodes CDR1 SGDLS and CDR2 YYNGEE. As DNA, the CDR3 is TGTGCCAGCAGCGTATTCGGCGCGGAGGATACGCAGTATTTT. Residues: CASSVFGAEDTQYF.

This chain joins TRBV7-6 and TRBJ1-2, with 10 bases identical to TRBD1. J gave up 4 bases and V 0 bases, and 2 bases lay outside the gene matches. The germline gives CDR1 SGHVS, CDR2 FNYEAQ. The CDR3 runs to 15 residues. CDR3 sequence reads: CASSLAGTGVYGYTF. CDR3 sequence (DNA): TGTGCCAGCAGCTTAGCCGGGACAGGGGTCTATGGCTACACCTTC.

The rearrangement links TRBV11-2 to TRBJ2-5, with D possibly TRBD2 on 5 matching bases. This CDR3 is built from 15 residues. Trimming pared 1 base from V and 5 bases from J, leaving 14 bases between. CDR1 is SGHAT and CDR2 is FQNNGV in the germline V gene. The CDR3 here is CASSLAVGGYETQYF. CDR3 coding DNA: TGTGCCAGCAGCTTAGCCGTTGGAGGTTATGAGACCCAGTACTTC.

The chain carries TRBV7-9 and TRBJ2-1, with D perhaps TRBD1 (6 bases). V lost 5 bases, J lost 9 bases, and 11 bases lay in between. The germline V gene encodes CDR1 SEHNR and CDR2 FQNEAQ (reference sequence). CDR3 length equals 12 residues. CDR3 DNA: TGTGCCAGCAGCCAACAGGGTACTGAGCAGTTCTTC. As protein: CASSQQGTEQFF. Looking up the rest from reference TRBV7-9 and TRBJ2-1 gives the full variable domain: DTGVSQNPRHKITKRGQNVTFRCDPISEHNRLYWYRQTLGQGPEFLTYFQNEAQLEKSRLLSDRFSAERPKGSFSTLEIQRTEQGDSAMYLCASSQQGTEQFFGPGTRLTVL.

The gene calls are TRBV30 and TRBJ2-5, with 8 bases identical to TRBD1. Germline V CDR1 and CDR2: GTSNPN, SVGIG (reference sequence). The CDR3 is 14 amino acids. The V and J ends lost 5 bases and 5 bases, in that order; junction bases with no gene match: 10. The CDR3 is CAWLIRQGSETQYF. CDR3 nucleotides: TGTGCCTGGTTAATTCGACAGGGGAGTGAGACCCAGTACTTC.

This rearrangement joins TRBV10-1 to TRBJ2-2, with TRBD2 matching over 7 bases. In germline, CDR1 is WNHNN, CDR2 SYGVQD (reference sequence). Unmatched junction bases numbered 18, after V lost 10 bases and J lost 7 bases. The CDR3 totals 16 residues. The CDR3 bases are TGCGCCATTAGCTCGGCGGGAGAAGGGCAGATCGGGGAGCTGTTTTTT. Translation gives CAISSAGEGQIGELFF.

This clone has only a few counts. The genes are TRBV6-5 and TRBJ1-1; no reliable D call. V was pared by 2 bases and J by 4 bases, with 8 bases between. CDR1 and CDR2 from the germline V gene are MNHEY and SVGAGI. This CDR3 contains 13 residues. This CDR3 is CASSYDGITEAFF. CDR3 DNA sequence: TGTGCCAGCAGTTACGATGGCATCACTGAAGCTTTCTTT.

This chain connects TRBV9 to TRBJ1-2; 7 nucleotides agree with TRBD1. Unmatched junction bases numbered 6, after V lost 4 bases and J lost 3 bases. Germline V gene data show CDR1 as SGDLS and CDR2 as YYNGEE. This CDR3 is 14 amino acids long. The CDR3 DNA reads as TGTGCCAGCAGCCCCAGACAGGGAGACTATGGCTACACCTTC. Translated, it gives CASSPRQGDYGYTF.

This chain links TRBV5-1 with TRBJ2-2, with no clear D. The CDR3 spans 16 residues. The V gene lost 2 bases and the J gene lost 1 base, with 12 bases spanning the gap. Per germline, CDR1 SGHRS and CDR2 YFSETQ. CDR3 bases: TGCGCCAGCAGCTTCCAGGCACTTGAGAACACCGGGGAGCTGTTTTTT. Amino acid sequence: CASSFQALENTGELFF.